These T cell receptor beta chains were read from a single sample in a study of molecular identifiers for immune sequencing clone quantification. TCRdb recomputed calls from the PCR reads with MiXCR, one row per CDR3 protein. The sample includes about 500,000 distinct CDR3 sequences, about a quarter of them seen just once. The material sequenced was naive CD8+ T cells from blood, with Jurkat cell RNA spiked in. The receptors here all came from a human donor in good health. Some libraries in this study had Jurkat cell RNA spiked in. Each CDR3 is given with its conserved first and last residue. The order of the fields is V gene, clone size, J gene, D gene, CDR3 protein, CDR3 DNA. D genes are given only for firm matches. Size is stated for part of the rows, as once, few or many counts, or as a class when the clone is expanded.

TRBV4-3	many	TRBJ1-5	NA	CASSQGAVSNQPQHF	TGCGCCAGCAGCCAAGGGGCGGTGAGCAATCAGCCCCAGCATTTT
TRBV12-3/TRBV12-4	NA	TRBJ1-1	NA	CASSSSGVEAFF	TGTGCCAGCAGTTCCTCAGGGGTTGAAGCTTTCTTT
TRBV29-1	many	TRBJ2-3	NA	CSGARGWTDTVQGNTQYF	TGCAGCGGTGCGAGAGGGTGGACCGACACGGTTCAGGGTAATACGCAGTATTTT
TRBV4-1	NA	TRBJ2-2	TRBD2	CASSQGLAQNTGELSF	TGCGCCAGCAGCCAAGGACTAGCACAGAACACCGGGGAGCTGTCTTTT
TRBV15	NA	TRBJ2-1	TRBD2	CAIRGLAGGTPPNNEQFF	TGTGCCATCCGGGGACTAGCGGGAGGCACACCACCAAACAATGAGCAGTTCTTC
TRBV27	NA	TRBJ1-1	NA	CASSLRGIAEAFF	TGTGCCAGCAGTTTGCGGGGGATCGCTGAAGCTTTCTTT
TRBV20-1	once	TRBJ2-4	TRBD2	CSARPRKGLAGAKNIQYF	TGCAGTGCTAGACCCCGAAAGGGACTAGCGGGAGCCAAAAACATTCAGTACTTC
TRBV24-1	many	TRBJ2-1	NA	CATSDLRTANNEQFF	TGTGCCACCAGTGATTTGCGGACAGCGAACAATGAGCAGTTCTTC
TRBV20-1	NA	TRBJ2-7	TRBD1	CSVRVDRGRYEQYF	TGCAGTGTTAGGGTGGACAGGGGGAGATACGAGCAGTACTTC
TRBV13	few	TRBJ2-6	TRBD1	CASSIPGQGFPGANVLTF	TGTGCCAGCAGCATACCGGGACAGGGGTTCCCTGGGGCCAACGTCCTGACTTTC
TRBV3-1	few	TRBJ2-7	TRBD2	CASSEGTSGNYEQYF	TGTGCCAGCAGCGAAGGGACTAGCGGAAACTACGAGCAGTACTTC
TRBV19	few	TRBJ2-1	NA	CASSIGSREQFF	TGTGCCAGTAGTATAGGGTCCCGGGAGCAGTTCTTC
TRBV9	many	TRBJ2-3	NA	CASSATDTQYF	TGTGCCAGCAGCGCCACAGATACGCAGTATTTT
TRBV11-2	NA	TRBJ2-1	NA	CASSLMRSDEQFF	TGTGCCAGCAGCTTAATGCGGAGCGATGAGCAGTTCTTC
TRBV7-9	NA	TRBJ2-2	TRBD1	CASSSPLGRQGKPLETGELFF	TGTGCCAGCAGCTCCCCACTTGGGAGACAGGGGAAGCCGCTGGAGACCGGGGAGCTGTTTTTT
TRBV6-5	many	TRBJ2-1	NA	CASSYTLSDEQFF	TGTGCCAGCAGTTACACCCTGTCCGATGAGCAGTTCTTC
TRBV10-2	many	TRBJ1-5	NA	CASSEGNDQPQHF	TGCGCCAGCAGTGAGGGAAACGATCAGCCCCAGCATTTT
TRBV4-1	many	TRBJ2-7	NA	CASSQDLGAYEQYF	TGCGCCAGCAGCCAAGATCTTGGAGCCTACGAGCAGTACTTC
TRBV4-3	many	TRBJ2-7	NA	CASSQEFAGKYEQYF	TGCGCCAGCAGCCAAGAATTTGCAGGGAAGTACGAGCAGTACTTC
TRBV6-2/TRBV6-3	NA	TRBJ1-6	NA	CASNYLEGWDSPLHF	TGTGCCAGCAACTATTTGGAGGGTTGGGATTCACCCCTCCACTTT
TRBV6-5	many	TRBJ2-4	NA	CASTPSPGPNIQYF	TGTGCCAGCACCCCTAGTCCGGGGCCCAACATTCAGTACTTC
TRBV27	few	TRBJ2-1	NA	CASSLEGGLNEQFF	TGTGCCAGCAGTTTAGAGGGGGGGCTCAATGAGCAGTTCTTC
TRBV7-9	few	TRBJ1-2	NA	CASSLAGRTRYGYTF	TGTGCCAGCAGCTTAGCAGGCAGGACGCGCTATGGCTACACCTTC
TRBV6-6	NA	TRBJ1-5	NA	CASSYLTLTDYNSNQPQHF	TGTGCCAGCAGTTACCTTACATTGACAGACTATAATAGCAATCAGCCCCAGCATTTT
TRBV13	few	TRBJ2-7	NA	CASSLSRQEYEQYF	TGTGCCAGCAGCTTATCCAGACAGGAGTACGAGCAGTACTTC
TRBV19	NA	TRBJ2-2	NA	CASSIWTGELFF	TGTGCCAGTAGTATCTGGACCGGGGAGCTGTTTTTT
TRBV4-3	few	TRBJ1-2	NA	CASSQDRSRQNYGYTF	TGCGCCAGCAGCCAAGATAGAAGTCGACAGAACTATGGCTACACCTTC
TRBV4-3	many	TRBJ1-1	TRBD1	CASSQNRGTEAFF	TGCGCCAGCAGCCAGAACAGGGGCACTGAAGCTTTCTTT
TRBV27	NA	TRBJ2-2	TRBD1	CASSFRGRDGELFF	TGTGCCAGCAGTTTCAGGGGGCGGGACGGGGAGCTGTTTTTT
TRBV2	many	TRBJ2-6	NA	CASGPVEISGANVLTF	TGTGCCAGCGGCCCAGTAGAGATCTCTGGGGCCAACGTCCTGACTTTC
TRBV7-9	NA	TRBJ2-1	NA	CASSPTDVDEQFF	TGTGCCAGCAGCCCCACGGATGTAGATGAGCAGTTCTTC
TRBV29-1	many	TRBJ1-1	NA	CSTQGPVTTEAFF	TGCAGCACTCAAGGGCCGGTAACAACTGAAGCTTTCTTT
TRBV4-3	few	TRBJ2-7	NA	CASSQEAVSGDTYEQYF	TGCGCCAGCAGCCAAGAGGCTGTGTCAGGGGACACCTACGAGCAGTACTTC
TRBV20-1	NA	TRBJ1-5	NA	CSARYKDIGNQPQHF	TGCAGTGCTAGGTATAAGGACATCGGCAATCAGCCCCAGCATTTT
TRBV20-1	NA	TRBJ1-2	NA	CSARAHYNYGHTF	TGCAGTGCTAGAGCCCATTACAACTATGGCCACACCTTC
TRBV27	many	TRBJ1-4	NA	CASSFSVTSEKLFF	TGTGCCAGCAGTTTTTCCGTCACCAGCGAAAAACTGTTTTTT
TRBV29-1	many	TRBJ2-2	TRBD2	CSVEGTSGRTGELFF	TGCAGCGTTGAGGGGACTAGCGGGAGGACCGGGGAGCTGTTTTTT
TRBV7-9	few	TRBJ2-1	NA	CASSLGGSHEQFF	TGTGCCAGCAGCTTAGGGGGCTCCCATGAGCAGTTCTTC
TRBV6-1	NA	TRBJ2-3	TRBD2	CASSEGVASGGPMDTQYF	TGTGCCAGCAGTGAAGGGGTCGCTAGCGGGGGCCCTATGGATACGCAGTATTTT
TRBV7-9	NA	TRBJ2-4	NA	CASSLGEGRGIQYF	TGTGCCAGCAGCTTAGGTGAGGGGAGAGGCATTCAGTACTTC
TRBV19	NA	TRBJ1-1	NA	CASSIPTLNTEAFF	TGTGCCAGTAGTATCCCGACACTGAACACTGAAGCTTTCTTT
TRBV5-3	NA	TRBJ2-2	NA	CARSLSHGGRNTPTGELFF	TGTGCCAGAAGCCTGTCACATGGCGGCCGGAATACTCCCACCGGGGAGCTGTTTTTT
TRBV6-2/TRBV6-3	few	TRBJ2-7	NA	CASSNDRSSYEQYF	TGTGCCAGCAGTAACGACAGGAGCTCCTACGAGCAGTACTTC
TRBV4-3	many	TRBJ2-6	TRBD2	CASSQGGGANVLTF	TGTGCCAGCAGCCAAGGCGGGGGAGCCAACGTCCTGACTTTC
TRBV19	few	TRBJ1-2	NA	CAIQGPIDGYTF	TGTGCTATACAGGGACCCATCGATGGCTACACCTTC
TRBV7-8	NA	TRBJ2-3	TRBD2	CASSLVLGGTSTATQYF	TGTGCCAGCAGCTTAGTGCTCGGAGGGACTAGCACAGCTACGCAGTATTTT